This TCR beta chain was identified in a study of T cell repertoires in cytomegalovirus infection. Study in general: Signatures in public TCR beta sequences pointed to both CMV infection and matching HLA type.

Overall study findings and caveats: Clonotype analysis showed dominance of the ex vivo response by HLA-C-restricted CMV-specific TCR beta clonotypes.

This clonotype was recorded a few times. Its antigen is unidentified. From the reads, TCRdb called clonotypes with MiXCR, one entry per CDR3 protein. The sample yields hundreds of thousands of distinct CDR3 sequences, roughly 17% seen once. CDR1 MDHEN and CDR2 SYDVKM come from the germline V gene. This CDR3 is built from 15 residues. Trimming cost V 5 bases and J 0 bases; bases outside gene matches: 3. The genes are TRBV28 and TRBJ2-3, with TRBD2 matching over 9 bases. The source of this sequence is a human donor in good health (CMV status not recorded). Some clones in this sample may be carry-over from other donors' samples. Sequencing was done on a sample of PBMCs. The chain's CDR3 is CASSPSGGSTDTQYF. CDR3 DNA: TGTGCCAGCAGTCCGAGCGGGGGGAGCACAGATACGCAGTATTTT.